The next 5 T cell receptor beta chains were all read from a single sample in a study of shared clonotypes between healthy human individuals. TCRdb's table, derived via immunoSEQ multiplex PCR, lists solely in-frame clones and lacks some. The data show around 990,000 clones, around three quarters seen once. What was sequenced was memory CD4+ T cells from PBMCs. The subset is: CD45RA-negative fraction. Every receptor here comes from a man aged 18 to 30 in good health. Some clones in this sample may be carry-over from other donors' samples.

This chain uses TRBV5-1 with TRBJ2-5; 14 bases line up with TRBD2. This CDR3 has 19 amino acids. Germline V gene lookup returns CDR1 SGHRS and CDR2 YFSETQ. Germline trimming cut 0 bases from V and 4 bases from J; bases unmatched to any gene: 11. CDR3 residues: CASSLGMGLAGDVGETQYF. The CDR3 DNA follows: TGCGCCAGCAGCTTGGGAATGGGACTAGCGGGAGACGTGGGAGAGACCCAGTACTTC.

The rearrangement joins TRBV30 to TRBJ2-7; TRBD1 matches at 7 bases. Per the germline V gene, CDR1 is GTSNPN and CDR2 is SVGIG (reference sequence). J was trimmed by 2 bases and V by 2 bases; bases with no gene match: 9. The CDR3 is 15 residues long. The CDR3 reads CAWSHNGTATYEQYF. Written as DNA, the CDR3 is TGTGCCTGGAGTCACAACGGGACAGCAACCTACGAGCAGTACTTC. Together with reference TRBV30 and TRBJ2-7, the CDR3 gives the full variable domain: SQTIHQWPATLVQPVGSPLSLECTVEGTSNPNLYWYRQAAGRGLQLLFYSVGIGQISSEVPQNLSASRPQDRQFILSSKKLLLSDSGFYLCAWSHNGTATYEQYFGPGTRLTVT.

CDR3 region: CASSLETASGNTIYF. CDR3 nucleotide sequence: TGTGCCAGCAGCTTGGAGACAGCCTCTGGAAACACCATATATTTT. The chain carries TRBV5-4 and TRBJ1-3, with D possibly TRBD1 on 5 matching bases. V was clipped by 0 bases and J by 0 bases, with 7 bases between them. Germline CDR1 and CDR2: SGHNT and YYREEE (reference sequence). The CDR3 covers 15 residues.

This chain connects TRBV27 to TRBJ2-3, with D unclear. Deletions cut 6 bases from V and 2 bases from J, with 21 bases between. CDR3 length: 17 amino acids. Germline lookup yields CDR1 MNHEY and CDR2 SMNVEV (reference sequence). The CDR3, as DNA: TGTGCCAGCAGGCCAAGACCCTCCAGCCAAGTCACAGATACGCAGTATTTT. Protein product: CASRPRPSSQVTDTQYF.

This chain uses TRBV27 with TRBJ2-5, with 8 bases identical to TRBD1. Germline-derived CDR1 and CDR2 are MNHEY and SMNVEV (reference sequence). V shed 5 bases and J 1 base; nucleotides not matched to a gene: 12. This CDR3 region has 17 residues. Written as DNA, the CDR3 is TGTGCCAGCAGTCTCCGAGGGACAGGATCCCTCCAAGAGACCCAGTACTTC. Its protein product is CASSLRGTGSLQETQYF.